The rows below give T cell receptor beta chains drawn from one sample of a study of cytotoxic CD8 clonotypes in ibrutinib-treated CLL. Profiling relied on immunoSEQ multiplex PCR, and the TCRdb table lists in-frame clones only, not all of them. The table lists about 16,000 clones, 65% to 70% of them singletons. This material consisted of PBMCs, taken before ibrutinib treatment. The receptor set was obtained from a human donor with chronic lymphocytic leukemia. The CDR3 runs from the conserved cysteine through the conserved F or W. The D gene is left open where the match is weak.

>TRBJ2-7|TRBV9|NA
TGTGCCAGCAGCGTAGAGGGAACAGGGAGCCACGAGCAGTACTTC
CASSVEGTGSHEQYF
>TRBJ2-3|TRBV9|NA
TGTGCCAGCAGCGTAGCGGGGGAGGCAGATACGCAGTATTTT
CASSVAGEADTQYF
>TRBJ2-7|TRBV18|TRBD1
TGTGCCAGCTCACAGGGACAGGGTGGCTACGAGCAGTACTTC
CASSQGQGGYEQYF
>TRBJ2-1|TRBV11-2|NA
TGTGCCAGCAGCGCCCGGGGTGGGGTCAATGAGCAGTTCTTC
CASSARGGVNEQFF
>TRBJ2-3|TRBV30|TRBD1
TGTGCCTGGAGCCCAGAGAACAGGGGAAGGACAGATACGCAGTATTTT
CAWSPENRGRTDTQYF
>TRBJ1-1|TRBV5-1|NA
TGCGCCAGCAGCTCCGGCAGGGATATGAACACTGAAGCTTTCTTT
CASSSGRDMNTEAFF
>TRBJ1-4|TRBV19|NA
TGTGCCAGTAGCCGGCAAGTTACTGAAAAACTGTTTTTT
CASSRQVTEKLFF
>TRBJ2-6|TRBV7-9|NA
TGTGCCAGCAGCCCAGGGGCGGGGTCTGGGGCCAACGTCCTGACTTTC
CASSPGAGSGANVLTF
>TRBJ2-1|TRBV6-1|TRBD2
TGTGCCAGCGGAAAAGAACTAGCGGGGGGAGGTGAGCAGTTCTTC
CASGKELAGGGEQFF
>TRBJ1-2|TRBV6-6|NA
TGTGCCAGCAATACAGGGAACTATGGCTACACCTTC
CASNTGNYGYTF
>TRBJ1-1|TRBV5-1|NA
TGCGCCAGCAGCTTGGGCGATTTGTCGGAAAACACTGAAGCTTTCTTT
CASSLGDLSENTEAFF
>TRBJ2-1|TRBV5-1|NA
TGCGCCAGCAGCTTGGTACTTCATAGGGATAATGAGCAGTTCTTC
CASSLVLHRDNEQFF
>TRBJ1-4|TRBV11-2|NA
TGTGCCAGCGCCCCCGGGACTAATGAAAAACTGTTTTTT
CASAPGTNEKLFF
>TRBJ1-1|TRBV2|NA
TGTGCCAGCAAAAGTCGATTACGGGCCTCTAAGAACACTGAAGCTTTCTTT
CASKSRLRASKNTEAFF